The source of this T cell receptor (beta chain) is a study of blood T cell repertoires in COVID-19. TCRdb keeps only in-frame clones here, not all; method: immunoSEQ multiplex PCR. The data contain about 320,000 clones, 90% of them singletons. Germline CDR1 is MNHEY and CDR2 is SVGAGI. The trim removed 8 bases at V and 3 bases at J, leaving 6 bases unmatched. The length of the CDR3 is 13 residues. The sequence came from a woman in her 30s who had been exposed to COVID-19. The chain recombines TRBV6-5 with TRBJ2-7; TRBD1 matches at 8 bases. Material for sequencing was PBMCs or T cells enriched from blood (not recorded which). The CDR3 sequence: CASGRTGYYEQYF. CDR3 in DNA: TGTGCCAGCGGTAGGACAGGGTACTACGAGCAGTACTTC.